A single T cell receptor beta chain is shown here with its context. The data originate from a study of resident and recirculating memory T cells in vitiligo. The junction had 12 bases not matched to a gene; V was cut back by 4 bases and J by 10 bases. The CDR3 runs to 16 residues. Germline V gives CDR1 SGHNT, CDR2 YYREEE (reference sequence). No change in lesions over the prior 6 months defined stable disease. TCRdb's copy holds only in-frame clones and misses some; the assay was immunoSEQ multiplex PCR. This sample yields 55,000 to 75,000 clones, of which approximately 90% are seen a single time; over 4% belongs to the top ten.

The genes are TRBV5-4 and TRBJ1-6; 9 nucleotides match TRBD1. The TCR originated in a male donor with vitiligo. Sequences were obtained from blood. DNA for the CDR3: TGTGCCAGCAGCCCGGGAGGGGGACAGGGAGGGTCACCCCTCCACTTT. Encoded protein: CASSPGGGQGGSPLHF.